This paragraph reports one T cell receptor (beta chain). This clonotype was counted many times. The antigen it binds to is not known. One base away there is no much larger clone; base qualities are not given. The germline V gene gives CDR1 as MNHNS and CDR2 as SASEGT. The CDR3 runs 12 residues from the cysteine to the phenylalanine. Of the read, only the CDR3 DNA is kept; its 36 bases are in frame from base 1. The junction carries 7 bases between V and J, which are trimmed by 3 bases and 5 bases respectively. This entry belongs to a study of Graves' ophthalmopathy and Graves' hyperthyroidism (dated by TCRdb to between 2018 and 2020). Study-level background: Peripheral blood was collected at initial diagnosis, before any treatment. In total, 135 blood samples were TCR-sequenced: fewer than 50 ophthalmopathy, some 75 hyperthyroidism and around 17 hyperthyroidism-to-ophthalmopathy patients. To explore V-J signatures distinguishing ophthalmopathy from hyperthyroidism, a discovery set of 100 patients (about 44 ophthalmopathy, 57 stable hyperthyroidism) was enrolled. An independent validation cohort was composed of some 18 hyperthyroidism patients and around 16 patients who later progressed from hyperthyroidism to ophthalmopathy. Following sample collection, hyperthyroidism patients were given methimazole at a starting dose of 30 mg daily, and ophthalmopathy patients were given high-dose intravenous methylprednisolone. In five or six hyperthyroidism patients, T-cell repertoires of thyroid tissue and blood were compared. The study used TCR beta repertoire signatures to distinguish Graves' ophthalmopathy from Graves' hyperthyroidism and to predict progression to ophthalmopathy. The 100 or so discovery patients were randomly split 7:3 into training and test sets.

For repertoire sequencing, TCR beta CDR3 regions were amplified from RNA transcripts. A first-round RT-PCR used HTBI primers with the Qiagen OneStep RT-PCR kit, followed by a second-round multiplex PCR, size selection and purification. The libraries underwent paired-end sequencing with 100 bp reads on an Illumina HiSeq2000. Per the original workflow: SOAPnuke was used to process the reads, throwing out any read that had adapters, had uncalled bases, had a mean Phred below 15, or lacked an exact constant-primer or identifier match. COPE v1.2.5 was used to merge high-quality paired reads. Each unique nucleotide sequence was defined as a clonotype, and clonotypes were aligned to IMGT TRB V, D and J references with MiTCR v1.1. The analysis was limited to V-J combinations with a frequency above 0.0001, which together covered more than 98% of repertoires. For each V-J combination, a TCR clonal expansion and chaos score was defined as the ratio of F50 clonal expansion to chaos observed in the TCRdist matrix. Welch's t-statistics and random forest were used to narrow the features down to around 12 V-J combinations, which were then fed into a naive Bayes classifier. The Morisita-Horn index was used to measure how similar the thyroid and blood repertoires were. TCRdb passed the public sequencing reads through fastp at Q25 and MiXCR, retaining productive beta sequences. Rows are combined by CDR3 protein, so each entry shows the most common genes and DNA. In this record, the V and J calls reflect TCRdb's handling and not the investigators' own analysis. For this sample there are about 390,000 distinct CDR3 sequences; just over 15% appear just once. Together, the top ten hold about 7% of the sample.

Hyperthyroidism was defined as stable when no progression to ophthalmopathy occurred within 18 months of follow-up. Patients with hyperthyroidism were aged 18 to 65 years, had been newly diagnosed, and had a disease duration of less than 2 months. Patients were excluded if they had other autoimmune diseases, uncontrolled infections, pregnancy or lactation. Diagnosis relied on clinical symptoms, serum thyroxine, TRAb, thyroid ultrasound and orbital computed tomography. Using Ficoll-Paque density gradient centrifugation, PBMCs were isolated from roughly 9.2 ml of fresh peripheral blood. Trizol reagent was used to extract the total RNA, and its quality was then checked on an Agilent 2100 Bioanalyzer. What the study reported, not specific to this receptor: In validation, the model predicted ophthalmopathy progression with 70.59% sensitivity and roughly 72% specificity; roughly 12 predicted patients were CT-confirmed with GO in a median of roughly 6.8 months. In cross-validation, the 13-signature model distinguished ophthalmopathy from stable hyperthyroidism with 85% to 90% sensitivity and 81.08% specificity, and in the test set the corresponding values were roughly 80% and 76%. Sample size was not statistically predetermined, and group allocation was not concealed from the investigators. Most of the expanded thyroid clonotypes with a frequency above 0.001 were also detected in blood, and it was suggested that the thyroid immune response may be reflected by blood repertoires.

The rearranged segments are TRBV6-1 and TRBJ1-1; the D gene is not confidently resolved. The clonotype originates from a woman aged 18-35 years with stable Graves' hyperthyroidism. Donor details come from another sample of the same person, matched by shared clones. The sequenced material came from peripheral blood. CDR3 sequence: CASSDTLTEAFF. The nucleotide sequence is TGTGCCAGCAGTGATACTTTAACTGAAGCTTTCTTT.